Below, 27 T cell receptor beta chains from the same sample are listed, as sequenced in a study of siplizumab effects on memory and regulatory T cells. Sequencing was performed with immunoSEQ multiplex PCR; in TCRdb, only in-frame clones are kept and a portion is missing. The data contain some 62,000 clones, 65% to 80% of them singletons. The sample taken for sequencing was memory CD4+ T cells sorted from blood. The source of these receptors is a human donor in good health.

V usage is TRBV2 and J usage is TRBJ1-2; D gene uncertain. CDR1 is SNHLY and CDR2 is FYNNEI in the germline V gene. With 2 bases removed from V and 8 bases from J, the gap between germline ends came to 15 bases. This CDR3 is 14 amino acids long. The CDR3 region is CASSESVSSVGYTF. CDR3 bases: TGTGCCAGCAGTGAATCGGTTTCATCTGTGGGCTACACCTTC.

A note on this clone: Germline and junction disagree at one end, which may indicate a read error. The sample carries other DNA sequences with the same CDR3. The chain carries TRBV28 and TRBJ1-4, with a tentative D call TRBD1 (5 bases). The CDR3 spans 15 residues. Germline V lookup: CDR1 MDHEN, CDR2 SYDVKM. CDR3 DNA sequence: TGCGCCAGCGGGAGGGGAGGGGCAACTAATGAAAAACTGTTTTTT. Translating it yields CASGRGGATNEKLFF.

This rearrangement joins TRBV7-3 to TRBJ2-5; weak D call: TRBD2 (7 bases). Germline V gene sequence: CDR1 SGHTA, CDR2 FQGTGA. The CDR3 spans 16 residues. V was pared by 2 bases and J by 3 bases, with 16 bases between. This CDR3 is CASSLLGGAPEETQYF. CDR3 sequence (DNA): TGTGCCAGCAGCTTATTGGGGGGGGCTCCTGAAGAGACCCAGTACTTC.

J is TRBJ2-5 and V is TRBV7-9; TRBD2 is a possible D gene (7 bases). The CDR3 length is 15 residues. Germline lookup yields CDR1 SEHNR and CDR2 FQNEAQ (reference sequence). V lost 5 bases, J lost 4 bases, and 17 bases lay in between. CDR3 sequence: CASSSLVGGRETQYF. DNA for the CDR3: TGTGCCAGCAGCAGTTTAGTGGGGGGGCGAGAGACCCAGTACTTC.

V and J are TRBV6-6 and TRBJ1-4; D might be TRBD1 (5 bases). In germline, CDR1 is MNHNY, CDR2 SVGAGI (reference sequence). The V gene lost 8 bases and the J gene lost 5 bases, with 12 bases spanning the gap. This CDR3 has 13 amino acids. The CDR3 DNA reads as TGTGCCAGCCATCAGGGCCTCAATGAAAAACTGTTTTTT. Translating gives CASHQGLNEKLFF.

J is TRBJ2-3 and V is TRBV5-6, with 8 bases fitting TRBD2. Per germline, CDR1 SGHDT and CDR2 YYEEEE. V lost 4 bases to trimming and J lost 3 bases; unmatched junction nucleotides: 7. This CDR3 spans 15 amino acids. CDR3 sequence: CASSRPSGRTDTQYF. Written as DNA, the CDR3 is TGTGCCAGCAGCAGGCCTAGCGGGCGGACAGATACGCAGTATTTT.

The chain uses TRBV13 and TRBJ2-5, with 9 bases that match TRBD2. This CDR3 spans 15 amino acids. The germline V gene has CDR1 PRHDT and CDR2 FYEKMQ (reference sequence). With V trimmed by 3 bases and J by 5 bases, 7 bases remained unmatched. CDR3 nucleotide sequence: TGTGCCAGCAGCTTTCTGGGCGGGGGGGCGGAGACCCAGTACTTC. It encodes CASSFLGGGAETQYF.

The chain combines TRBV29-1 with TRBJ1-2; no reliable D call. Germline V gene sequence: CDR1 SQVTM, CDR2 ANQGSEA. Trimming left V 4 bases short and J 5 bases short, with 11 bases between. CDR3 length equals 12 residues. In DNA form, the CDR3 reads TGCAGCGTTGTGTTGGCAGCTTATGGCTACACCTTC. Protein product: CSVVLAAYGYTF.

This clone showed up just a few times. The J gene is TRBJ2-1, the V gene TRBV5-1, with 9 nucleotides matching TRBD1. Germline V CDR1 and CDR2: SGHRS, YFSETQ. After removal of 6 bases from V and 0 bases from J, the junction contained 7 bases not matched to a gene. The CDR3 loop spans 16 amino acids. The CDR3 bases are TGCGCCAGCACCGCTTCGGGACAGGGCTCCTACAATGAGCAGTTCTTC. Its translation is CASTASGQGSYNEQFF. The whole variable domain, filled in from reference TRBV5-1 and TRBJ2-1, reads KAGVTQTPRYLIKTRGQQVTLSCSPISGHRSVSWYQQTPGQGLQFLFEYFSETQRNKGNFPGRFSGRQFSNSRSEMNVSTLELGDSALYLCASTASGQGSYNEQFFGPGTRLTVL.

This clone occurred once. The rearrangement joins TRBV18 to TRBJ2-1, with 7 bases lining up with TRBD1. Germline trimming cut 8 bases from V and 6 bases from J; bases unmatched to any gene: 7. CDR3 length: 13 amino acids. Germline CDR1 is KGHSH and CDR2 is LQKENI. The CDR3 nucleotides are TGTGCCAGCACAGGGGCCCTTCGCAATGAGCAGTTCTTC. This translates into CASTGALRNEQFF.

The chain uses TRBV5-4 and TRBJ1-4, with 9 bases identical to TRBD1. Per germline, CDR1 SGHNT and CDR2 YYREEE (reference sequence). CDR3 length: 15 amino acids. V lost 4 bases and J lost 4; bases outside the gene matches: 5. CDR3 sequence reads: CASSRPGQGNEKLFF. Written as DNA, the CDR3 is TGTGCCAGCAGCCGGCCGGGACAGGGTAATGAAAAACTGTTTTTT. Filled out from reference TRBV5-4 and TRBJ1-4, the complete variable domain reads ETGVTQSPTHLIKTRGQQVTLRCSSQSGHNTVSWYQQALGQGPQFIFQYYREEENGRGNFPPRFSGLQFPNYSSELNVNALELDDSALYLCASSRPGQGNEKLFFGSGTQLSVL.

The rearrangement joins TRBV21-1 to TRBJ1-1. TRBV21-1 is shown as a pseudogene. The CDR3 loop spans 14 amino acids. For the CDR3, the DNA is TGTGCCAGCAGAGAACAGGCGGCGGGCACTGAAGCTTTCTTT. It encodes CASREQAAGTEAFF.

This chain connects TRBV4-1 to TRBJ2-5; TRBD1 or TRBD2 may be the D gene (5 bases each). The V gene lost 4 bases and the J gene lost 1 base, with 19 bases spanning the gap. Germline lookup yields CDR1 MGHRA and CDR2 YSYEKL. The CDR3 runs to 17 residues. The CDR3 loop reads CASSRSALGVGQETQYF. The CDR3, as DNA: TGCGCCAGCAGCCGGTCCGCTTTGGGGGTTGGCCAAGAGACCCAGTACTTC.

The V gene is TRBV7-9, the J gene TRBJ2-1, with 9 bases matching TRBD2. Germline V gene sequence: CDR1 SEHNR, CDR2 FQNEAQ (reference sequence). This CDR3 contains 17 residues. J was trimmed by 1 base and V by 11 bases; bases with no gene match: 15. The CDR3 is CAGSKAGGLPSYNEQFF. CDR3 coding DNA: TGTGCCGGGTCTAAGGCGGGGGGGCTTCCTTCCTACAATGAGCAGTTCTTC.

The chain recombines TRBV6-5 with TRBJ2-1; a possible D gene is TRBD2 (5 bases). CDR1 MNHEY and CDR2 SVGAGI come from the germline V gene. The CDR3 has 12 amino acids. CDR3 bases: TGTCCTAAGGCCGGGGAGTACAATGAGCAGTTCTTC. Translated, it gives CPKAGEYNEQFF.

This chain connects TRBV28 to TRBJ2-1; D may be TRBD2 (5 bases). Trimming left V 6 bases short and J 10 bases short, with 16 bases between. Germline CDR1 is MDHEN and CDR2 is SYDVKM. The CDR3 is made up of 13 amino acids. CDR3 nucleotides: TGTGCCAGCAGCCCCCTAGCTAGAGGCGAGCAGTTCTTC. Its protein product is CASSPLARGEQFF.

Only one count was recorded for this clone. The gene calls are TRBV5-1 and TRBJ1-1; no reliable D call. With 2 bases removed from V and 1 base from J, the gap between germline ends came to 9 bases. CDR1 SGHRS and CDR2 YFSETQ come from the germline V gene. This CDR3 has 14 residues. CDR3 region: CASSFGRQNTEAFF. The CDR3 bases are TGCGCCAGCAGCTTTGGACGCCAGAACACTGAAGCTTTCTTT.

The V gene is TRBV9, the J gene TRBJ1-3; no clear D gene. Deletions cut 0 bases from V and 2 bases from J, with 9 bases between. The CDR3 has 15 residues. Per germline, CDR1 SGDLS and CDR2 YYNGEE. The CDR3 loop is CASSVGPGTGNTIYF. The CDR3 region has the DNA TGTGCCAGCAGCGTAGGACCAGGAACTGGAAACACCATATATTTT. Based on the CDR3 plus reference TRBV9 and TRBJ1-3, the full variable domain is DSGVTQTPKHLITATGQRVTLRCSPRSGDLSVYWYQQSLDQGLQFLIQYYNGEERAKGNILERFSAQQFPDLHSELNLSSLELGDSALYFCASSVGPGTGNTIYFGEGSWLTVV.

The chain carries TRBV10-3 and TRBJ2-1, with 8 bases matching TRBD2. Unmatched junction bases numbered 7, after V lost 11 bases and J lost 1 base. The CDR3 runs to 14 residues. Germline V CDR1 and CDR2: ENHRY, SYGVKD. Written as DNA, the CDR3 is TGTGCCGCCCGGGGGGGCGGTTCCTACAATGAGCAGTTCTTC. Encoded protein: CAARGGGSYNEQFF.

There are a few counts of this clone. In nucleotides, the CDR3 is TGTGCCAGCAGCTTCGGTCAGGAAGGTGGCTACACCTTC. Translation: CASSFGQEGGYTF. V gene TRBV5-4 combines with J gene TRBJ1-2; no firm D call. V was clipped by 2 bases and J by 7 bases, with 12 bases between them. This CDR3 region has 13 residues. Germline V gene data show CDR1 as SGHNT and CDR2 as YYREEE (reference sequence).

The chain uses TRBV4-2 and TRBJ2-2, with D perhaps TRBD1 (5 bases). Germline V gene lookup returns CDR1 LGHNA and CDR2 YNFKEQ. This CDR3 comprises 14 residues. V lost 4 bases to trimming and J lost 4 bases, with 10 bases between them. The CDR3 coding sequence is TGTGCCAGCAGCCCGAGGCAGGGCACCGGGGAGCTGTTTTTT. Protein sequence: CASSPRQGTGELFF.

The chain joins TRBV10-2 to TRBJ1-3; the D is unclear. Germline lookup yields CDR1 WSHSY and CDR2 SAAADI. CDR3 length: 15 amino acids. Trimming pared 3 bases from V and 4 bases from J, leaving 13 bases between. CDR3 loop: CASSDTLKGGNTIYF. As DNA, the CDR3 is TGCGCCAGCAGTGACACACTCAAAGGGGGAAACACCATATATTTT.

Concerning this clone: The identical CDR3 is also encoded by other nucleotide sequences in the sample. V is TRBV7-2 and J is TRBJ2-1; the D is unclear. Trimming took off 3 bases at V and 0 bases at J, with 6 bases between the two ends. The CDR3 consists of 14 residues. Germline values: CDR1 SGHTA, CDR2 FQGNSA. CDR3 sequence (DNA): TGTGCCAGCAGCTTCCCCAGCTCCTACAATGAGCAGTTCTTC. Amino acids: CASSFPSSYNEQFF.

This clone was seen once. The chain combines TRBV6-4 with TRBJ2-3; the match to TRBD1 covers 9 bases. Unmatched junction bases numbered 6, after V lost 5 bases and J lost 3 bases. From germline, CDR1 is MRHNA and CDR2 SNTAGT. The CDR3 totals 15 residues. CDR3 loop: CASSPGTGLTDTQYF. CDR3 in DNA: TGTGCCAGCAGTCCCGGGACAGGGTTGACAGATACGCAGTATTTT.

V gene TRBV4-2 combines with J gene TRBJ2-7; 8 nucleotides line up with TRBD2. Germline CDR1 is LGHNA and CDR2 is YNFKEQ. V gave up 4 bases and J gave up 0 bases; unmatched junction bases: 5. There are 15 residues in the CDR3. The CDR3 DNA reads TGTGCCAGCAGCCCGGGGGGGACCAGCTCCTACGAGCAGTACTTC. Protein: CASSPGGTSSYEQYF.

The chain carries TRBV29-1 and TRBJ2-1; the D gene is possibly TRBD1 (6 bases). The length of the CDR3 is 17 residues. Germline assignment: CDR1 SQVTM and CDR2 ANQGSEA. V was clipped by 0 bases and J by 0 bases, with 15 bases between them. The CDR3 DNA reads as TGCAGCGTTGAAGATCCACGACTCAGGGGCTCCTACAATGAGCAGTTCTTC. Translation gives CSVEDPRLRGSYNEQFF.

The J gene is TRBJ2-1, the V gene TRBV27, with no clear D. This CDR3 region has 17 residues. CDR1 is MNHEY, CDR2 SMNVEV, per germline (reference sequence). The V and J ends lost 4 bases and 0 bases respectively, with 16 bases between them. The chain's CDR3 is CASSSPGSKFSYNEQFF. The DNA of the CDR3 is TGTGCCAGCAGTTCCCCGGGCTCGAAATTCTCCTACAATGAGCAGTTCTTC.